This record looks at one T cell receptor beta chain sequence and its context. Its specificity is not known. TCRdb used MiXCR to reprocess the reads, holding one entry per CDR3 protein. The sample has 450,000 to 550,000 distinct CDR3 sequences; 16% are singletons. The data were obtained in a study of T cell repertoires in cytomegalovirus infection. Study-wide background: Based on public TCR beta signatures, there were indications of CMV infection and of a matching HLA type.

The ends lost 3 bases at V and 8 bases at J; junction bases unmatched: 7. Germline V CDR1 and CDR2: SGHRS, YFSETQ. CDR3 length equals 14 residues. Study-level results: Of the TCR beta families, the public ones yielded a cumulative frequency that identified carriers of CMV plus the relevant HLA. Clonotypes of TCR beta that were HLA-C-restricted and CMV-specific dominated the ex vivo response.

The sample consisted of CD8+ T cells from PBMCs. This chain uses TRBV5-1 with TRBJ2-1, with 8 bases lining up with TRBD1. This TCR was sampled from a human donor in good health (CMV status not recorded). Some clones in this sample may be carry-over from other donors' samples. The CDR3 DNA is TGCGCCAGCAGCTCTGAGGACAGGGAGTATGAGCAGTTCTTC. It codes for CASSSEDREYEQFF.